The TCR beta chain described here comes from a study of T cells after yellow fever vaccination. Study-level background: Fractions low in cell number were prepared with SMART-Seq v4 Ultra Low Input. Findings and limits, study-wide: There was a small share of clonotypes that showed up in both the CD4 and CD8 compartments. In post-booster samples, most primary-vaccination clones reappeared (about 96% CD4, about 90% CD8).

The CDR3 has 12 residues. Germline CDR1 SGHNT, CDR2 YYREEE (reference sequence). V was pared by 5 bases and J by 10 bases, with 15 bases between. As to this clonotype: As yet, its antigen is unknown.

Using its own MiXCR run on the 5' RACE reads, TCRdb lists one record per CDR3 protein. This sample yields more than 65,000 distinct CDR3 sequences, of which around 7.1% are seen a single time; about 27% belongs to the top ten. The sequencing here drew on CD8+ T cells sorted from PBMCs, taken roughly 10 days after the first yellow fever vaccination. This TCR came from a man between 18 and 29 years old who received the YFV17D yellow fever vaccine. This chain links TRBV5-4 with TRBJ1-2; no definite D call. This CDR3 is CASRYPADAYTF. In DNA form, the CDR3 reads TGTGCCAGCAGATATCCGGCAGATGCCTACACCTTC.